Below, 23 T cell receptor beta chains from the same sample are listed, as sequenced in a study of blood T cells in healthy people across ages. The use of a sample-barcoded 5' primer and a J-beta primer mix characterized a second PCR of roughly 7 to 11 cycles. Via MiXCR, TCRdb re-called the 5' RACE reads, giving one row per CDR3 protein. The data contain more than 650,000 distinct CDR3 sequences, 53% of them singletons. Sequenced sample: blood. These TCRs come from a man older than 75 in good health.

The chain combines TRBV6-2 or TRBV6-3 with TRBJ2-6; D possibly corresponds to TRBD1 (5 bases). With 6 bases removed from V and 4 bases from J, the gap between germline ends came to 13 bases. This CDR3 contains 15 residues. Germline lookup yields CDR1 MNHEY and CDR2 SVGEGT. The CDR3 nucleotides are TGTGCCAGCAGGCAAACAGGTACAGGGGCCAACGTCCTGACTTTC. Its translation is CASRQTGTGANVLTF.

About this clonotype itself: A much larger clonotype is one base distant, so this may be a read error. V is TRBV4-2 and J is TRBJ1-2; TRBD1 aligns across 10 bases. From germline, CDR1 is LGHNA and CDR2 YNFKEQ. The trim removed 5 bases at V and 3 bases at J, leaving 3 bases unmatched. The CDR3 has 14 amino acids. This CDR3 is CASSWGTGDYGYTF. The DNA for the CDR3 is TGTGCCAGCAGCTGGGGGACAGGGGACTATGGCTACACCTTC.

Worth noting for this clonotype: This may be a read error, as it is one base from a much larger clone. V usage is TRBV29-1 and J usage is TRBJ2-5; a weak D match, TRBD2 (5 bases). TRBJ2-1 explains the end of the DNA better; the J call may be wrong. Germline CDR1 SQVTM, CDR2 ANQGSEA. CDR3 length: 12 amino acids. CDR3 sequence reads: CSFRLAVETQFF. CDR3 nucleotide sequence: TGCAGCTTCCGGCTAGCTGTAGAGACCCAGTTCTTC.

CDR3 sequence reads: CASSQASGTAYEQYF. The CDR3 nucleotides read TGTGCCAGCAGCCAAGCCAGCGGGACCGCGTACGAGCAGTACTTC. The chain links TRBV4-2 to TRBJ2-4; the match to TRBD2 covers 7 bases. Matching the DNA end better, TRBJ2-7 makes the J call doubtful. This CDR3 has 15 amino acids. CDR1 and CDR2 (germline): LGHNA, YNFKEQ.

The chain has TRBV28 and TRBJ2-3; TRBD1 matches 9 bases. Germline V gene lookup returns CDR1 MDHEN and CDR2 SYDVKM. The CDR3 sequence is 16 residues long. V trimming: 6 bases; J trimming: 3 bases; junction bases outside the gene matches: 10. CDR3 in amino acids: CASSPGTGRGTDTQYF. CDR3 sequence (DNA): TGTGCCAGCAGCCCCGGGACAGGGAGGGGGACAGATACGCAGTATTTT.

The chain is built from TRBV5-1 and TRBJ2-5; tentatively, D is TRBD2 (5 bases). Trimming left V 0 bases short and J 2 bases short, with 11 bases between. This CDR3 has 15 amino acids. CDR1 is SGHRS, CDR2 YFSETQ, per germline. Written as DNA, the CDR3 is TGCGCCAGCAGCTTGGCCGTGGGGAGTCAAGAGACCCAGTACTTC. It translates to CASSLAVGSQETQYF.

The V call is TRBV7-9, the J call TRBJ2-3, with 7 bases that match TRBD2. The CDR3 totals 18 residues. The V and J ends lost 0 bases and 14 bases, in that order; junction bases with no gene match: 23. Germline V CDR1 and CDR2: SEHNR, FQNEAQ (reference sequence). In nucleotides, the CDR3 is TGTGCCAGCAGCTTAGCCCCTGACCAGGGTGGCGGGAGAAGATACGCGTATTTT. It codes for CASSLAPDQGGGRRYAYF.

V and J are TRBV7-2 and TRBJ1-5; possibly TRBD1 for D (6 bases). The V end lost 6 bases, the J end lost 0 bases, and 12 bases lay between the germline ends. The CDR3 spans 15 residues. From germline, CDR1 is SGHTA and CDR2 FQGNSA. CDR3 nucleotides: TGTGCCAGCAGGGACTACAGGGTTAGCAATCAGCCCCAGCATTTT. Translation: CASRDYRVSNQPQHF.

This clonotype appeared a single time. Since a much larger clone is just one base distant, this may be a read error. The V and J genes are TRBV27 and TRBJ2-1; D possibly corresponds to TRBD1 (5 bases). From germline, CDR1 is MNHEY and CDR2 SMNVEV (reference sequence). The length of the CDR3 is 11 residues. V lost 7 bases to trimming and J lost 4 bases, with 5 bases between them. In nucleotides, the CDR3 is TGTGCCAGCAAGGGGTACAATGAGCAGTTCTTC. Its translation: CASKGYNEQFF.

This chain uses TRBV12-3 or TRBV12-4 with TRBJ2-7; TRBD2 aligns across 8 bases. The CDR3 has 15 residues. The V segment lost 6 bases and the J segment 5 bases; nucleotides outside the gene matches: 12. CDR3 DNA sequence: TGTGCCAGCAGGTCTGGTGGCAGCGGGAGAGACGAGCAGTACTTC. This translates into CASRSGGSGRDEQYF.

The chain uses TRBV12-5 and TRBJ2-5; D unresolved. This CDR3 is 14 amino acids long. Germline CDR1 LGHNT, CDR2 FRNRAP. Trimming pared 6 bases from V and 2 bases from J, leaving 13 bases between. CDR3: CASGMGNLQETQYF. Here the CDR3 DNA reads TGTGCTAGTGGCATGGGGAATCTGCAAGAGACCCAGTACTTC.

The V gene is TRBV29-1, the J gene TRBJ1-1; 7 bases are shared with TRBD1. This CDR3 has 12 residues. V dropped 7 bases and J dropped 2; count of bases not matched to a gene: 4. From germline, CDR1 is SQVTM and CDR2 ANQGSEA. The CDR3 region has the DNA TGCAGCGCCCACAGGGGAAACACTGAAGCTTTCTTT. Its translation is CSAHRGNTEAFF.

This clonotype was counted only a few times. CDR3 sequence reads: CASSTGPGGLEQYF. As DNA, the CDR3 is TGTGCCAGCAGCACAGGACCCGGGGGGCTCGAGCAGTACTTC. The V call is TRBV7-2, the J call TRBJ2-5; weak D call: TRBD2 (7 bases). Near its end, the DNA agrees better with TRBJ2-7, so the J call may be wrong. The germline V gene has CDR1 SGHTA and CDR2 FQGNSA. The CDR3 contains 14 residues.

The V gene is TRBV30, the J gene TRBJ1-2; 8 bases agree with TRBD1. Germline V gene sequence: CDR1 GTSNPN, CDR2 SVGIG (reference sequence). Germline trimming cut 1 base from V and 6 bases from J; bases unmatched to any gene: 4. CDR3 length: 13 residues. CDR3 amino acids: CAWSAGQGHGYTF. CDR3 coding DNA: TGTGCCTGGAGTGCCGGACAGGGCCATGGCTACACCTTC.

The rearrangement links TRBV20-1 to TRBJ2-3, with 7 bases identical to TRBD2. The CDR3 has 14 amino acids. The J segment lost 6 bases and the V segment lost 3 bases, leaving 9 bases of the junction unmatched. CDR1 DFQATT and CDR2 SNEGSKA come from the germline V gene (reference sequence). CDR3 bases: TGCAGTGCTAGGCGGACTAGTCCAGTGGATACGCAGTATTTT. This gives the protein CSARRTSPVDTQYF.

This chain connects TRBV5-1 to TRBJ2-1, with 9 bases aligning to TRBD2. This CDR3 is 15 amino acids long. Germline trimming cut 3 bases from V and 5 bases from J; bases unmatched to any gene: 6. Germline V CDR1 and CDR2: SGHRS, YFSETQ. This CDR3 is CASSSGTSTNNEQFF. The CDR3 DNA reads as TGCGCCAGCAGCTCCGGGACTAGCACGAACAATGAGCAGTTCTTC.

This chain connects TRBV6-6 to TRBJ1-1; D is uncertain. Trimming left V 0 bases short and J 1 base short, with 15 bases between. CDR1 and CDR2 from the germline V gene are MNHNY and SVGAGI (reference sequence). The CDR3 totals 17 residues. The CDR3 region is CASSYSIGARGNTEAFF. The CDR3 DNA reads as TGTGCCAGCAGTTACTCGATCGGCGCCCGAGGGAACACTGAAGCTTTCTTT.

V and J are TRBV20-1 and TRBJ1-2; 8 bases are a match to TRBD1. The CDR3 has 13 residues. Germline trimming cut 6 bases from V and 8 bases from J; bases unmatched to any gene: 11. Per germline, CDR1 DFQATT and CDR2 SNEGSKA (reference sequence). For the CDR3, the DNA is TGCAGTGCGGGGACAGGTCTGTTAAGGGGCTACACCTTC. Translated, it gives CSAGTGLLRGYTF.

This rearrangement joins TRBV6-5 to TRBJ2-1; TRBD2 agrees at 9 bases. CDR3 size: 16 residues. After removal of 0 bases from V and 7 bases from J, the junction contained 7 bases not matched to a gene. CDR1 is MNHEY, CDR2 SVGAGI, per germline. The CDR3 nucleotides are TGTGCCAGCAGTTACTCGTCTAGCGGGATTTCAAATGAGCAGTTCTTC. It yields the protein CASSYSSSGISNEQFF.

This clonotype was recorded a few times. The V call is TRBV28, the J call TRBJ2-1; D gene ambiguous. CDR3 length: 15 amino acids. Germline CDR1 reads MDHEN; CDR2 reads SYDVKM. Trimming shortened V by 3 bases and J by 4 bases, and 13 bases separated the two germline ends. DNA of the CDR3: TGTGCCAGCAGTTTCGTCCCGGACGGGTACAATGAGCAGTTCTTC. Protein sequence: CASSFVPDGYNEQFF.

The chain recombines TRBV10-3 with TRBJ1-6, with D unclear. This CDR3 comprises 13 residues. Germline V gene sequence: CDR1 ENHRY, CDR2 SYGVKD. V was shortened by 8 bases and J by 10 bases, with 15 bases between the two germline ends. DNA of the CDR3: TGTGCCATCCGTGGGGAGTCGGGATCACCCCTCCACTTT. Its protein is CAIRGESGSPLHF.

The chain couples TRBV5-1 to TRBJ1-6; the D gene is possibly TRBD1 (6 bases). The germline gives CDR1 SGHRS, CDR2 YFSETQ. Between the trimmed V and J ends, which lost 7 bases and 9 bases, there was a span of 20 bases. The CDR3 runs 15 residues. The CDR3 DNA follows: TGCGCCAGCGGAACTGGGGGGCATGATGGTTCACCCCTCCACTTT. Protein: CASGTGGHDGSPLHF.

The chain uses TRBV6-4 and TRBJ2-5; D uncertain. V lost 2 bases and J 10 bases, leaving 5 bases between the germline ends. The CDR3 consists of 10 residues. Germline V gene sequence: CDR1 MRHNA, CDR2 SNTAGT. The CDR3 here is CASSDRDQYF. The CDR3 DNA is TGTGCCAGCAGTGACAGAGACCAGTACTTC.